Below are 2 T cell receptor beta chains sequenced from a single sample in a study of T cells in Graves' hyperthyroidism and ophthalmopathy (dated by TCRdb to between 2017 and 2020). Receptors were amplified or captured by multiplex PCR. The listed sequencing device is Illumina HiSeq 2000. The TCR beta CDR3 regions were amplified from the RNA transcripts. The TCR CDR3 was subjected to a first round of RT-PCR using the HTBI primer set and the Qiagen OneStep RT-PCR kit. TCRdb redid the processing of the public reads, applying fastp at Q25 and MiXCR, and retained in-frame beta chains. Merged by CDR3 protein, the rows form single entries marked with the most common genes and DNA. The sample records roughly 630,000 distinct CDR3 sequences, roughly 14% of which are singletons. The ten biggest clones cover about 7% of the sample. What was sequenced was blood. The source is a woman aged 25 to 39 with Graves' hyperthyroidism.

In this sample, this clonotype turned up many times. This sequence joins TRBV12-3 or TRBV12-4 and TRBJ2-7, with 12 bases identical to TRBD2. Trimming removed 3 bases from V and 3 bases from J; junction bases left unmatched: 3. This CDR3 region has 15 residues. In DNA, the CDR3 is TGTGCCAGCAGTTTTGGACTAGCGGGAATCTACGAGCAGTACTTC. Its protein is CASSFGLAGIYEQYF.

This clonotype occurred a few times. This rearrangement joins TRBV27 to TRBJ2-3; no definite D call. This CDR3 contains 12 residues. V was trimmed by 8 bases and J by 6 bases, leaving 12 bases between them. CDR1 is MNHEY, CDR2 SMNVEV, per germline (reference sequence). The chain's CDR3 is CASRSASDTQYF. Here the CDR3 DNA reads TGTGCCAGCCGATCCGCCTCCGATACGCAGTATTTT.